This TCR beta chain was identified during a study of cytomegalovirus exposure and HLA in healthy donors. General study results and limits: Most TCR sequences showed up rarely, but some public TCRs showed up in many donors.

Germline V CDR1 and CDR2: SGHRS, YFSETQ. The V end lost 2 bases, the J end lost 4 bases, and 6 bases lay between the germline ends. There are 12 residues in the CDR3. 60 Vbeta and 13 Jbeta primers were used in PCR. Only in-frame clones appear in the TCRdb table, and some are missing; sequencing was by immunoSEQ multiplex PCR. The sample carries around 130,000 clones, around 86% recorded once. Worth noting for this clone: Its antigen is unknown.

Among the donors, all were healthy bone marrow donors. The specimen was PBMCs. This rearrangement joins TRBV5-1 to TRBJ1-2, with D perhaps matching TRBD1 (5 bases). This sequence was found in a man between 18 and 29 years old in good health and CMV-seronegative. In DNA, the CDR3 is TGCGCCAGCAGCTTAGGGGTCTATGGCTACACCTTC. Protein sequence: CASSLGVYGYTF.